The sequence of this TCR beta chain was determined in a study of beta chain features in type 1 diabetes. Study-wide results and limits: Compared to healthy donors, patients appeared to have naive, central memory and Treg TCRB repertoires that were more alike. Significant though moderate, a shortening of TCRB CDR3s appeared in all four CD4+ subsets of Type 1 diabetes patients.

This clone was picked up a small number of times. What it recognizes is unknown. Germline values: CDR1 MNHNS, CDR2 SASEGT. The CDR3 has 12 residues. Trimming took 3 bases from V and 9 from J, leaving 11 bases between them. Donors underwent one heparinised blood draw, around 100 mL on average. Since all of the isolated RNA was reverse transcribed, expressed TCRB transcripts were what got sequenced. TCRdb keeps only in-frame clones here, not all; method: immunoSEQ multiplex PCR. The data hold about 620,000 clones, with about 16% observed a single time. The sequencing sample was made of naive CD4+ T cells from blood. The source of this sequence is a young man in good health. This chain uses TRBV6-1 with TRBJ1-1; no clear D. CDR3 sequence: CASSDRSPQAFF. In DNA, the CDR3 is TGTGCCAGCAGTGACAGGAGTCCCCAAGCTTTCTTT.